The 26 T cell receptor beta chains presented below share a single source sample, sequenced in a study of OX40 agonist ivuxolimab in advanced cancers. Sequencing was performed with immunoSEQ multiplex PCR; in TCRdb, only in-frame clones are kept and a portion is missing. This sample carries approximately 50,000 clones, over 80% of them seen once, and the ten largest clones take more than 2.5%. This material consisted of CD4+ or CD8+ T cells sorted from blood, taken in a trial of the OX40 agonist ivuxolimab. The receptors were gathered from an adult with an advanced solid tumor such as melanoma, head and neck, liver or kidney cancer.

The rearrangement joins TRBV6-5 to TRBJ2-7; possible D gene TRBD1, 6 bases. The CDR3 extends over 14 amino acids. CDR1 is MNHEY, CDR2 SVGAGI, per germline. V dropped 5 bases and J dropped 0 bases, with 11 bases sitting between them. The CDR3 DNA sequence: TGTGCCAGCAGTAGGAAAGGGGGCTCCTACGAGCAGTACTTC. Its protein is CASSRKGGSYEQYF.

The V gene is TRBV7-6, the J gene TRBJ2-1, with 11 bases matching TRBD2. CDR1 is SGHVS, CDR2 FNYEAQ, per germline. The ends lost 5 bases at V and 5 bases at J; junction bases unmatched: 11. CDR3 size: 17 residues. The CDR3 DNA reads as TGTGCCAGCAGCCCGGCCTGGGGTAGCGGGAGGGACAATGAGCAGTTCTTC. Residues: CASSPAWGSGRDNEQFF.

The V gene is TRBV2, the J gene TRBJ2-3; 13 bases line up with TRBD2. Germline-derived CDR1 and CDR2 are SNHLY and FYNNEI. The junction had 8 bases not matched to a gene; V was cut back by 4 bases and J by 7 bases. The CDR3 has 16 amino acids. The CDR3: CASSGTSGSMTYTQYF. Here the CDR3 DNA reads TGTGCCAGCAGTGGGACTAGCGGGAGTATGACATATACGCAGTATTTT.

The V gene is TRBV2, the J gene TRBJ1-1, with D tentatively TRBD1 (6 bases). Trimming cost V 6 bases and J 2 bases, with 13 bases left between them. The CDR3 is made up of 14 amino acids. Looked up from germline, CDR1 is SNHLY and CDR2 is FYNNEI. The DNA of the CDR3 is TGTGCCAGCAGCCAACAGGGTCTCAACACTGAAGCTTTCTTT. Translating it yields CASSQQGLNTEAFF. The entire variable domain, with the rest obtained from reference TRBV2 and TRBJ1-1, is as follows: EPEVTQTPSHQVTQMGQEVILRCVPISNHLYFYWYRQILGQKVEFLVSFYNNEISEKSEIFDDQFSVERPDGSNFTLKIRSTKLEDSAMYFCASSQQGLNTEAFFGQGTRLTVV.

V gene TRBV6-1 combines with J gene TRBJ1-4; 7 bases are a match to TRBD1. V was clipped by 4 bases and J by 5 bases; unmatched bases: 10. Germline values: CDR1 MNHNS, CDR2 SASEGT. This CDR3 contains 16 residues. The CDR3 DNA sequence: TGTGCCAGCAGTGGGGCTTCACAGGGGCGAAATGAAAAACTGTTTTTT. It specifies CASSGASQGRNEKLFF.

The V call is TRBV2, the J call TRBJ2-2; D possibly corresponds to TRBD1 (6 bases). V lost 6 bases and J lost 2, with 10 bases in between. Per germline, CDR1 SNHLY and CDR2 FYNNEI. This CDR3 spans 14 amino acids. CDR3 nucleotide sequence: TGTGCCAGCAGGAGGACAGCAAACACCGGGGAGCTGTTTTTT. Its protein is CASRRTANTGELFF.

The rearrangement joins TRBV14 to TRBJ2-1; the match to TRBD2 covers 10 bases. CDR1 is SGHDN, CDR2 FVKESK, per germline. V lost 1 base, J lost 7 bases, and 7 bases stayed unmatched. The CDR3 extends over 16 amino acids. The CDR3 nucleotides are TGTGCCAGCAGCCAAGCTGTCGAGCGGGGGGGAAATGAGCAGTTCTTC. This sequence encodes CASSQAVERGGNEQFF.

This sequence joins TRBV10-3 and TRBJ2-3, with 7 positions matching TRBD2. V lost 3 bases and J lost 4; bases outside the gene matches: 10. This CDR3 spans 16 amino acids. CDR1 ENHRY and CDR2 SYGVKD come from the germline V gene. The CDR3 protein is CAISEASGVVPDTQYF. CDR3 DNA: TGTGCCATCAGTGAAGCTAGCGGTGTGGTCCCAGATACGCAGTATTTT.

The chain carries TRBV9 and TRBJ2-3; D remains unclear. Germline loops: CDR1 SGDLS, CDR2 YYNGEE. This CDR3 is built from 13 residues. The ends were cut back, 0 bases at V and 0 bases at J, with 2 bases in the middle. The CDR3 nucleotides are TGTGCCAGCAGCGTAGGGAGCACAGATACGCAGTATTTT. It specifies CASSVGSTDTQYF. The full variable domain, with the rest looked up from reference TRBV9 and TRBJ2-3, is DSGVTQTPKHLITATGQRVTLRCSPRSGDLSVYWYQQSLDQGLQFLIQYYNGEERAKGNILERFSAQQFPDLHSELNLSSLELGDSALYFCASSVGSTDTQYFGPGTRLTVL.

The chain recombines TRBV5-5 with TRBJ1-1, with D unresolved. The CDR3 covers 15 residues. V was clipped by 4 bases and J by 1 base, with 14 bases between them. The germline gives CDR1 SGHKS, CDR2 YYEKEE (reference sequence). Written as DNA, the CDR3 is TGTGCCAGCAGCCCTTGGTTGGGATCGAACACTGAAGCTTTCTTT. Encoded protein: CASSPWLGSNTEAFF.

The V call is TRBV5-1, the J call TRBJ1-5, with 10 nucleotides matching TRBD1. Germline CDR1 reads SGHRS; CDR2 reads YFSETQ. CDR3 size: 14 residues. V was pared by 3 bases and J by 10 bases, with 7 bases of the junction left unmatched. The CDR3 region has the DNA TGCGCCAGCAGCTCCGGGACAGGGGAGTCTCCCCAGCATTTT. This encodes CASSSGTGESPQHF. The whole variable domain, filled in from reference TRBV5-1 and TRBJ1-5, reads KAGVTQTPRYLIKTRGQQVTLSCSPISGHRSVSWYQQTPGQGLQFLFEYFSETQRNKGNFPGRFSGRQFSNSRSEMNVSTLELGDSALYLCASSSGTGESPQHFGDGTRLSIL.

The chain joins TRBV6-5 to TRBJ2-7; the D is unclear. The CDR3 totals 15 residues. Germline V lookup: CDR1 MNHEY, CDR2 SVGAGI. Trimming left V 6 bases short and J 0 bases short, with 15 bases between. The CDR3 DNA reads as TGTGCCAGCAGCCGGACCTTAGTGGGCTCCTACGAGCAGTACTTC. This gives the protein CASSRTLVGSYEQYF.

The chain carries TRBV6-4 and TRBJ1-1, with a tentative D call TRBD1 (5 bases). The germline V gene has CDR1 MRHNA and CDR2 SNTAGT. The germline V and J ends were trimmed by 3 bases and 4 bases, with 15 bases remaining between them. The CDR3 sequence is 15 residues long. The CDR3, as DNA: TGTGCCAGCAGTGAACGGGACGGCGGGGGCACTGAAGCTTTCTTT. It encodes CASSERDGGGTEAFF.

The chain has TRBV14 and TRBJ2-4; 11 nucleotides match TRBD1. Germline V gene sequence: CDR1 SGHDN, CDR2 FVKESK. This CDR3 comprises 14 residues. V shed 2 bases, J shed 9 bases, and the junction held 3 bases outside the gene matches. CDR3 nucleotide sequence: TGTGCCAGCAGCCAAAGGGGGACAGGGGGCATTCAGTACTTC. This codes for CASSQRGTGGIQYF.

The CDR3 loop is CASSQWQGIYEQFF. CDR3 nucleotides: TGCGCCAGCAGCCAGTGGCAGGGAATTTATGAGCAGTTCTTC. This chain joins TRBV4-1 and TRBJ2-1, with D perhaps TRBD1 (5 bases). The germline V gene has CDR1 MGHRA and CDR2 YSYEKL. The CDR3 has 14 residues. Between the trimmed V and J ends, which lost 3 bases and 8 bases, there was a span of 14 bases.

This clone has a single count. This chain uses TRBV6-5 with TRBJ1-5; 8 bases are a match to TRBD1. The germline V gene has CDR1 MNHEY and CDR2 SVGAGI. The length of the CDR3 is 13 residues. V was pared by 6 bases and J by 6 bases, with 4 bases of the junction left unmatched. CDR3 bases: TGTGCCAGCAGGACAGGGGAGCGTCAGCCCCAGCATTTT. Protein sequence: CASRTGERQPQHF.

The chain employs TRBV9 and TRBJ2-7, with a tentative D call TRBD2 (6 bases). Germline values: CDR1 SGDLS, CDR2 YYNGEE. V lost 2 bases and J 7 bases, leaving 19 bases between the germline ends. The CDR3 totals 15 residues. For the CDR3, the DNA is TGTGCCAGCAGCGTGTTTGCGGGACTGGTCTCTGAGCAGTACTTC. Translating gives CASSVFAGLVSEQYF. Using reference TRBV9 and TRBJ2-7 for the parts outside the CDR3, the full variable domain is DSGVTQTPKHLITATGQRVTLRCSPRSGDLSVYWYQQSLDQGLQFLIQYYNGEERAKGNILERFSAQQFPDLHSELNLSSLELGDSALYFCASSVFAGLVSEQYFGPGTRLTVT.

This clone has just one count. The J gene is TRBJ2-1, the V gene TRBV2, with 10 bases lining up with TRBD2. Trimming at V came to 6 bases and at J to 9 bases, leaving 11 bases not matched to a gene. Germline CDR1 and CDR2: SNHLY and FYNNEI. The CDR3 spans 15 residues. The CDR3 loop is CASREIAGGLGEQFF. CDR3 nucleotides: TGTGCCAGCAGAGAAATAGCGGGAGGTCTTGGTGAGCAGTTCTTC.

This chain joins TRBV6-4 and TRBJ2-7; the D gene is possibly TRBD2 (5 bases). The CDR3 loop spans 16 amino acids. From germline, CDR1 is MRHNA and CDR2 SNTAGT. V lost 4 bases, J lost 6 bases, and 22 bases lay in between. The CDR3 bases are TGTGCCAGCAGTGGCGCGCGACGAGGGTCGGCGAGCGAGCAGTACTTC. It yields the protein CASSGARRGSASEQYF.

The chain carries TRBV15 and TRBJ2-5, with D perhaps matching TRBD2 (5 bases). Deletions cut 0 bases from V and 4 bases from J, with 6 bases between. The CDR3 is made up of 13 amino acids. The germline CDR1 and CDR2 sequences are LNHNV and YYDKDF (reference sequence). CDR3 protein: CATSREEVETQYF. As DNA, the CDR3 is TGTGCCACCAGCAGAGAGGAGGTAGAGACCCAGTACTTC.

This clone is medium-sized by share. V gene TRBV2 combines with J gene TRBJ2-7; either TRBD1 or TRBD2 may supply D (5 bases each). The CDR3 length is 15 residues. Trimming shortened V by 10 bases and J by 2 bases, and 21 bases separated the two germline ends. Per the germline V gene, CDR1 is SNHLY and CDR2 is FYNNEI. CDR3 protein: CANSTLRDGTYEQYF. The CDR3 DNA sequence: TGTGCCAACTCCACCCTCCGGGACGGGACCTACGAGCAGTACTTC. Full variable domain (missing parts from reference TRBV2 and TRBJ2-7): EPEVTQTPSHQVTQMGQEVILRCVPISNHLYFYWYRQILGQKVEFLVSFYNNEISEKSEIFDDQFSVERPDGSNFTLKIRSTKLEDSAMYFCANSTLRDGTYEQYFGPGTRLTVT.

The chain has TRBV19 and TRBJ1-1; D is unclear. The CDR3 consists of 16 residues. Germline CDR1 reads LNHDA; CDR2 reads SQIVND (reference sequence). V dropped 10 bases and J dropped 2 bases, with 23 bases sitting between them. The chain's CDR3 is CATRYDQDSPNTEAFF. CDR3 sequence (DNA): TGTGCCACCCGATACGACCAGGACTCGCCTAACACTGAAGCTTTCTTT.

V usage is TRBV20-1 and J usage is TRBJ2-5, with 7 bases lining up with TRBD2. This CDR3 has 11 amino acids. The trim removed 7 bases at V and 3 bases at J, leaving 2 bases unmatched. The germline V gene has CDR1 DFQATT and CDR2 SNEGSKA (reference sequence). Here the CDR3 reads CSGEGKETQYF. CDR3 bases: TGCAGTGGGGAGGGGAAAGAGACCCAGTACTTC.

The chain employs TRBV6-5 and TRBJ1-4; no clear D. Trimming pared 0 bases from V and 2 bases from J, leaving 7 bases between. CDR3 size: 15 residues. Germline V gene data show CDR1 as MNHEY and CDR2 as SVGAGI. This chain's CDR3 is CASSYSGSTNEKLFF. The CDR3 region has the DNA TGTGCCAGCAGTTACTCAGGGTCGACTAATGAAAAACTGTTTTTT.

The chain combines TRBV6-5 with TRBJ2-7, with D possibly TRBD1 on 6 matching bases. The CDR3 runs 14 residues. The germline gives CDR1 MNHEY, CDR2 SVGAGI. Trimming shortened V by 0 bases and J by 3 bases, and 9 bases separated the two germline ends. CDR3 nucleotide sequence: TGTGCCAGCAGTTACTCGGGGGCTCGCTACGAGCAGTACTTC. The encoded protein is CASSYSGARYEQYF.

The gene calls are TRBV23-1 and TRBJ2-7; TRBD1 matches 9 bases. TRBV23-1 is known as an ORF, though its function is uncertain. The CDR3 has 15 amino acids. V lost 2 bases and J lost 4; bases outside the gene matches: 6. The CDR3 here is CASSQKGQGGYEQYF. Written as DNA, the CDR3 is TGCGCCAGCAGTCAAAAGGGACAGGGAGGTTACGAGCAGTACTTC.